The source of this TCR beta chain is a study of shared clonotypes between healthy human individuals. Study conclusions and caveats: Relative to clonotypes present in all four donors, those not shared had lower generation probabilities.

Around 200 ng DNA, 30,000 or so T cell genomes, went into each sorted-subset replicate PCR. The protocol was immunoSEQ multiplex PCR, while the TCRdb copy is restricted to in-frame clones and leaves out a portion. The sample contains 800,000 to 1,200,000 clones, approximately 80% of which appear only once. This clone was seen once. What it recognizes is unknown. The V gene's germline CDR1 is KGHSH and CDR2 LQKENI. CDR3 length: 13 residues. Losses at the gene ends were 7 bases for V and 1 base for J; bases not matched to a gene: 2. This clonotype was sampled from a man between 18 and 35 years old in good health. Some clones in this sample may be carry-over from other donors' samples. Sequenced sample: memory CD4+ T cells from PBMCs. Subset denoted: CD45RA-negative fraction. The V and J genes are TRBV18 and TRBJ2-3; 7 bases agree with TRBD2. The CDR3 coding sequence is TGTGCCAGCTGCCTAGCGGGCACAGATACGCAGTATTTT. Its protein product is CASCLAGTDTQYF.